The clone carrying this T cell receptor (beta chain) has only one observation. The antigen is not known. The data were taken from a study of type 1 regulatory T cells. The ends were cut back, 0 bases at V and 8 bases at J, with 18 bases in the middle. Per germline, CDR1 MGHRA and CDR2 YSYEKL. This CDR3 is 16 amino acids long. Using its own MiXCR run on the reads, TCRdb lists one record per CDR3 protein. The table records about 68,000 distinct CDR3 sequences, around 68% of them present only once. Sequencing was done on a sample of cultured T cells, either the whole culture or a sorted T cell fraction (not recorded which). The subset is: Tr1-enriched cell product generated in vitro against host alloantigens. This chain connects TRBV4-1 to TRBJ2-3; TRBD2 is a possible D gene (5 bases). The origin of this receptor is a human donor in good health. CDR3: CASSQDRGSLGTTQYF. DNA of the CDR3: TGCGCCAGCAGCCAAGATCGGGGTTCGTTAGGAACTACGCAGTATTTT.